This T cell receptor beta chain is from a study of technical replicates of blood from several donors. V gave up 7 bases and J gave up 4 bases, with 10 bases separating them. Germline V gene data show CDR1 as PRHDT and CDR2 as FYEKMQ (reference sequence). The CDR3 is made up of 12 amino acids. Profiled with immunoSEQ multiplex PCR; TCRdb holds only in-frame clones, not every one. Among 50,000 to 80,000 clones listed, roughly 90% were seen once. Sample: PBMCs. This TCR was recovered from a human donor in good health. Some clones in this sample may be carry-over from other donors' samples. The chain combines TRBV13 with TRBJ1-1, with D unclear. The CDR3 loop reads CASNSFGTEAFF. CDR3 nucleotide sequence: TGTGCCAGCAACTCGTTCGGCACTGAAGCTTTCTTT.